This T cell receptor (beta chain) came from a study of T cells in narcolepsy. As for the study in general: Healthy controls were enrolled alongside patients with narcolepsy type 1 or type 2.

TCRdb's copy holds only in-frame clones and misses some; the assay was immunoSEQ multiplex PCR. The sample lists approximately 25,000 clones; 81% were seen once. About this clone itself: Its antigen is not identified.

General observations from the study: Some memory CD4+ repertoires had no autoreactive clone sequences. Healthy controls reportedly lacked the autoreactive clonotypes serially found in patients' blood. Same-patient CSF and blood CD4+ T cell clonotypes included HCRT-specific and TRIB2-specific autoreactive ones.

Trimming took off 5 bases at V and 7 bases at J, with 17 bases between the two ends. Germline V gene sequence: CDR1 LNHDA, CDR2 SQIVND (reference sequence). The CDR3 has 15 residues. The receptor was derived from a human donor in good health. The gene calls are TRBV19 and TRBJ1-4; maybe TRBD1 (5 bases). The specimen was memory (CD45RA-) CD4+ T cells from blood. CDR3 nucleotide sequence: TGTGCCAGTAGTTTCAAACAGGACCTGCGTGAAAAACTGTTTTTT. Its protein is CASSFKQDLREKLFF.